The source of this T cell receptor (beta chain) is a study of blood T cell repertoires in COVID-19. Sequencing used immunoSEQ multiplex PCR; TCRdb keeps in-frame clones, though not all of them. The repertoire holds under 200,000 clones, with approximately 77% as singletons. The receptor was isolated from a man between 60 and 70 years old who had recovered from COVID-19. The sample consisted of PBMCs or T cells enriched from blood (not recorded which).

The CDR3 DNA is TGCGCCAGCGGGACTATCGGGGGAACCGGGGAGCTGTTTTTT. As protein: CASGTIGGTGELFF. The rearrangement joins TRBV5-1 to TRBJ2-2; 7 bases are a match to TRBD2. CDR1 is SGHRS and CDR2 is YFSETQ in the germline V gene. Trimming removed 7 bases from V and 5 bases from J; junction bases left unmatched: 8. The CDR3 totals 14 residues.